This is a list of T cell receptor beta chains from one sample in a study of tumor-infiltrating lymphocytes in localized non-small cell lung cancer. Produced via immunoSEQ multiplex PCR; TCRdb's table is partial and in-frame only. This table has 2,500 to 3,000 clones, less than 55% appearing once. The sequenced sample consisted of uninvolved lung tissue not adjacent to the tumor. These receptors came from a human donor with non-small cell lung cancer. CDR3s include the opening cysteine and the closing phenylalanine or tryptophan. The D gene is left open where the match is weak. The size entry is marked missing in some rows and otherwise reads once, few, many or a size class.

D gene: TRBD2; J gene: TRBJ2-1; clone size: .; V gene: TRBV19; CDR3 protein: CASSQKRGGNEQFF; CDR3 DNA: TGTGCCAGTAGCCAGAAGCGGGGGGGCAATGAGCAGTTCTTC
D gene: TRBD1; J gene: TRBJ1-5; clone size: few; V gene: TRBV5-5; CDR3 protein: CASSLVGTGRYQPQHF; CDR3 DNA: TGTGCCAGCAGCTTGGTGGGGACAGGGAGATATCAGCCCCAGCATTTT
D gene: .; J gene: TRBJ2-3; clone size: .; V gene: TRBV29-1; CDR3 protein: CSVDFSTDTQYF; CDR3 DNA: TGCAGCGTTGACTTTTCCACAGATACGCAGTATTTT
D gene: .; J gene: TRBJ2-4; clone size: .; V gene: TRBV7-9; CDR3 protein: CASSRTDLAKNIQYF; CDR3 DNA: TGTGCCAGCAGCCGGACAGATTTAGCCAAAAACATTCAGTACTTC
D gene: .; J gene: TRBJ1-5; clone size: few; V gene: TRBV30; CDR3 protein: CAWSEWRENQPQHF; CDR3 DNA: TGTGCCTGGAGTGAGTGGCGGGAGAATCAGCCCCAGCATTTT
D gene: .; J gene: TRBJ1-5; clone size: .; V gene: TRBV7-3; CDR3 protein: CASSLNRGQPQHF; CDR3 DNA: TGTGCCAGCAGCTTAAACCGTGGTCAGCCCCAGCATTTT
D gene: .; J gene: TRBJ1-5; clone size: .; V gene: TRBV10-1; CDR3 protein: CASSEMGPPQHF; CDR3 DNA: TGCGCCAGCAGTGAGATGGGGCCGCCCCAGCATTTT
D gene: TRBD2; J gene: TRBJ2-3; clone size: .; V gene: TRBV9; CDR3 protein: CASSLAGITDTQYF; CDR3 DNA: TGTGCCAGCAGCTTAGCGGGGATCACAGATACGCAGTATTTT
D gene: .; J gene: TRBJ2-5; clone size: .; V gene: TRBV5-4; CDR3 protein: CASSLDQGRGETQYF; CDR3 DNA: TGTGCCAGCAGCTTGGATCAGGGGAGGGGGGAGACCCAGTACTTC
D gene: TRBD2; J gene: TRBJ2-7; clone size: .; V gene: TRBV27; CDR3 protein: CASSLRGGPYEQYF; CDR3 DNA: TGTGCCAGCAGCCTTCGGGGGGGCCCCTACGAGCAGTACTTC
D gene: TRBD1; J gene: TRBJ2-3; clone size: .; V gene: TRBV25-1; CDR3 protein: CASSESQGAETQYF; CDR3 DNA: TGTGCCAGCAGTGAATCTCAGGGGGCAGAAACGCAGTATTTT
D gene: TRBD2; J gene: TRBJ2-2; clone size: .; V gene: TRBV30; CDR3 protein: CAWSDLAGGGTGELFF; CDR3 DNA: TGTGCCTGGAGTGATCTAGCGGGAGGCGGTACCGGGGAGCTGTTTTTT
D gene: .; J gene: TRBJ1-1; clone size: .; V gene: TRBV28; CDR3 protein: CASSLPGAGTEAFF; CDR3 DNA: TGTGCCAGCAGTTTACCGGGGGCGGGCACTGAAGCTTTCTTT
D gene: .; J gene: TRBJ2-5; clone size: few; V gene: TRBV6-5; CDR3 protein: CASSSPRTEETQYF; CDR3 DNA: TGTGCCAGCAGTTCCCCAAGGACCGAAGAGACCCAGTACTTC
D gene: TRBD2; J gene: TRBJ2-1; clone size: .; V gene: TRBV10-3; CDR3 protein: CAISGRDGNEQFF; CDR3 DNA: TGTGCCATCAGCGGGAGGGATGGTAATGAGCAGTTCTTC
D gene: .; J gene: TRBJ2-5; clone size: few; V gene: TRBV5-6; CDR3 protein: CASSVGGTQYF; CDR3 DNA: TGTGCCAGCAGCGTGGGCGGGACCCAGTACTTC
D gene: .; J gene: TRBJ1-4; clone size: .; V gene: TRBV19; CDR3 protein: CASSIRQEKLFF; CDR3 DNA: TGTGCCAGTAGTATCCGACAGGAAAAACTGTTTTTT
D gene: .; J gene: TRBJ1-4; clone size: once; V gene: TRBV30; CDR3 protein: CAWSVRSNSGEKLFF; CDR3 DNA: TGTGCCTGGAGTGTTCGGTCCAACTCGGGTGAAAAACTGTTTTTT
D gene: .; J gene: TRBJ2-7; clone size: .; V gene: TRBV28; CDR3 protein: CASSYSDLVKYEQYF; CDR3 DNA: TGTGCCAGCAGTTACTCTGACTTAGTTAAGTACGAGCAGTACTTC
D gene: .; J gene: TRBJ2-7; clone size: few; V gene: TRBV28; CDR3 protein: CASSPLDSGPAYEQYF; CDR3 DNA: TGTGCCAGCAGTCCGCTTGATAGCGGTCCTGCCTACGAGCAGTACTTC
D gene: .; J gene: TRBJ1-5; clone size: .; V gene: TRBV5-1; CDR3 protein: CASSLAKRLGQPQHF; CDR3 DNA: TGCGCCAGCAGCTTGGCGAAAAGGCTAGGTCAGCCCCAGCATTTT
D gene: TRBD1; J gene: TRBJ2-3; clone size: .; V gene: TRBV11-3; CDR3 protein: CASSLAGQGSDTQYF; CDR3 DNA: TGTGCCAGCAGCTTAGCGGGACAGGGGTCAGATACGCAGTATTTT
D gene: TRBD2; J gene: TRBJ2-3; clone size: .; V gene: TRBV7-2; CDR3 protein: CASSLGAGGRNTQYF; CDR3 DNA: TGTGCCAGCAGCTTAGGGGCGGGGGGGAGGAATACGCAGTATTTT
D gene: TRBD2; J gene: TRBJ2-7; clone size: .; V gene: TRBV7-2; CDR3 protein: CASSPGRAAGGTYEQYF; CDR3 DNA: TGTGCCAGCAGCCCAGGAAGGGCGGCGGGGGGTACCTACGAGCAGTACTTC
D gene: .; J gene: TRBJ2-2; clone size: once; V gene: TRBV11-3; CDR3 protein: CASSPKAGRGTGELFF; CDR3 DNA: TGTGCCAGCAGCCCCAAAGCGGGCAGGGGCACCGGGGAGCTGTTTTTT
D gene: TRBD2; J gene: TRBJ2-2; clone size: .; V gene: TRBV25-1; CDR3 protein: CASSRSGGGNTGELFF; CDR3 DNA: TGTGCCAGCAGTCGGTCGGGGGGAGGGAACACCGGGGAGCTGTTTTTT
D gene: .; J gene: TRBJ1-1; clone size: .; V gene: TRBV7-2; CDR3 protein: CASSPGDLNTEAFF; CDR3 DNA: TGTGCCAGCAGCCCAGGGGACTTGAACACTGAAGCTTTCTTT
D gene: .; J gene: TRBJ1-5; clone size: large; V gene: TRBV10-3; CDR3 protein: CASGFDNQPQHF; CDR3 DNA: TGTGCCAGCGGGTTTGACAATCAGCCCCAGCATTTT
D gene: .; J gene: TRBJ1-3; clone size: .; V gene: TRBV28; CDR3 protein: CASSLGPAGGRSGNTIYF; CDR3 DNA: TGTGCCAGCAGTTTAGGCCCCGCGGGGGGTCGCTCTGGAAACACCATATATTTT
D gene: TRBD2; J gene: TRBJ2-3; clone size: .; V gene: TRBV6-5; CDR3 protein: CASSPGLVADTQYF; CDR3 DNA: TGTGCCAGCAGTCCGGGACTAGTGGCAGATACGCAGTATTTT
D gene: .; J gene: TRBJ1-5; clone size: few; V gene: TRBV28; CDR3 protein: CASSLSQDNQPQHF; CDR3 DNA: TGTGCCAGCAGTTTATCACAGGACAATCAGCCCCAGCATTTT
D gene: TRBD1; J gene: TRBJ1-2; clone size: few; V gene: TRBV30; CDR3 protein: CAVGQGANYGYTF; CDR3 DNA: TGTGCCGTGGGACAGGGAGCTAACTATGGCTACACCTTC
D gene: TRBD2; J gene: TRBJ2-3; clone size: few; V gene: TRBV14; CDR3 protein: CASSQVVSGGADTQYF; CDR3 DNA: TGTGCCAGCAGCCAAGTTGTTAGCGGGGGGGCCGATACGCAGTATTTT
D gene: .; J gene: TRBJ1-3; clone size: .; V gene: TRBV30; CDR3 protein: CAWSGGAVKTTRDGNTIYF; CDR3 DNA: TGTGCCTGGAGTGGAGGGGCCGTCAAGACAACGAGGGATGGAAACACCATATATTTT
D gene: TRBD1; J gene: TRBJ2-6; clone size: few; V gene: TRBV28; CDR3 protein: CASSTTGKPSGANVLTF; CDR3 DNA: TGTGCCAGCAGTACGACAGGGAAACCATCTGGGGCCAACGTCCTGACTTTC
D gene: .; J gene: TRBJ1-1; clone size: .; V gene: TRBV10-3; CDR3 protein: CAISGGTGNTEAFF; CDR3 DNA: TGTGCCATCAGCGGAGGTACAGGGAACACTGAAGCTTTCTTT
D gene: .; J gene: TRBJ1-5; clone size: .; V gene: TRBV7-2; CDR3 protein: CASSLAGEGQPQHF; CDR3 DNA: TGTGCCAGCAGCTTAGCAGGGGAAGGCCAGCCCCAGCATTTT
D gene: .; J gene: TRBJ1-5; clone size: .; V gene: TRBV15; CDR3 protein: CATSREAGQWQPQHF; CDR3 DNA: TGTGCCACCAGCAGAGAGGCGGGGCAATGGCAGCCCCAGCATTTT
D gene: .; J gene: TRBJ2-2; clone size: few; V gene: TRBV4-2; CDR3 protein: CASSGDFNTGELFF; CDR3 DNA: TGTGCCAGCAGCGGGGACTTTAACACCGGGGAGCTGTTTTTT
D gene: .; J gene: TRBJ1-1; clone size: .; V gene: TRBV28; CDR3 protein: CASSPPRYRESEAFF; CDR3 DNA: TGTGCCAGCAGTCCCCCGAGGTACAGGGAGTCTGAAGCTTTCTTT
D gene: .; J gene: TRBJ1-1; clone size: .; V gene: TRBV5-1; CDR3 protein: CASSLETVLRGGTEAFF; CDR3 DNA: TGCGCCAGCAGCTTGGAAACAGTTCTAAGGGGTGGCACTGAAGCTTTCTTT
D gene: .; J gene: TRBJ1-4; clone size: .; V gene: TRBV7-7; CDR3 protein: CASSLSSLRNEKLFF; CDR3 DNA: TGTGCTAGCAGCTTGTCCAGCCTTAGGAATGAAAAACTGTTTTTT
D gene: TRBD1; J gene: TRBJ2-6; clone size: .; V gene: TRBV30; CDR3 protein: CAWGQGTLRANVLTF; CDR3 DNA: TGTGCCTGGGGACAGGGGACGTTGAGGGCCAACGTCCTGACTTTC
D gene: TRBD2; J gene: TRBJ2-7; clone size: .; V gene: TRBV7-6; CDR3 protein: CASSARGAGGFYEQYF; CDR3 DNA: TGTGCCAGCAGCGCCCGGGGAGCGGGAGGCTTCTACGAGCAGTACTTC
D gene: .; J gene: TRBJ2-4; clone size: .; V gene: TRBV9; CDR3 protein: CASSVDAAKNIQYF; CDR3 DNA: TGTGCCAGCAGCGTAGACGCGGCCAAAAACATTCAGTACTTC
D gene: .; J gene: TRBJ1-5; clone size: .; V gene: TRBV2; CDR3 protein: CASSEGLWQPQHF; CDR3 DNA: TGTGCCAGCAGTGAAGGACTGTGGCAGCCCCAGCATTTT
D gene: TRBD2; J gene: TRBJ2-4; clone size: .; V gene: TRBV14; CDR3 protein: CASSSSGGALNIQYF; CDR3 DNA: TGTGCCAGCAGCAGTAGCGGGGGGGCCTTGAACATTCAGTACTTC
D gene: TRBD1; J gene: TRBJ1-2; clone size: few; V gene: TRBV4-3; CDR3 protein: CASSQRRQGSYGYTF; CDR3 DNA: TGCGCCAGCAGCCAACGAAGACAGGGCAGCTATGGCTACACCTTC
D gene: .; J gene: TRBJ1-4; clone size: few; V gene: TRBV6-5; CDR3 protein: CASRERGYNEKLFF; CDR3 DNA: TGTGCCAGCAGAGAGAGGGGATATAATGAAAAACTGTTTTTT
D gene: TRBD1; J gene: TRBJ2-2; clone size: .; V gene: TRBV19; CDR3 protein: CASVRQGTTGELFF; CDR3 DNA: TGTGCCAGTGTTAGACAGGGGACTACCGGGGAGCTGTTTTTT
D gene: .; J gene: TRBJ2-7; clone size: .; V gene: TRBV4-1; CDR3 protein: CASRPRTATYEQYF; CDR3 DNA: TGCGCCAGCAGACCCAGGACAGCTACCTACGAGCAGTACTTC
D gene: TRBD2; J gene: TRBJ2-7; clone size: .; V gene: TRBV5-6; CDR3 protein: CASSLAGLAGEYEQYF; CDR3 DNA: TGTGCCAGCAGCTTGGCTGGACTAGCGGGAGAATACGAGCAGTACTTC
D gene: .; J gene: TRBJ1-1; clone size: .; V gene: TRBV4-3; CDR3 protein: CASSPDGLNTEAFF; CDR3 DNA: TGCGCCAGCAGCCCGGATGGGTTGAACACTGAAGCTTTCTTT
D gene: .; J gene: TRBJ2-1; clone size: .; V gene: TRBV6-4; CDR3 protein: CASSPQLEGRKVF; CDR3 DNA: TGTGCCAGCAGTCCTCAGCTAGAAGGGCGAAAGGTCTTC
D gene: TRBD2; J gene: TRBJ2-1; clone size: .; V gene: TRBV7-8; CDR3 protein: CASSLAWGAGGSYNEQFF; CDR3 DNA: TGTGCCAGCAGCTTAGCTTGGGGAGCGGGGGGCTCCTACAATGAGCAGTTCTTC
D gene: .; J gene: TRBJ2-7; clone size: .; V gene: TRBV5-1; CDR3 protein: CASSLDRGGRILAYEQYF; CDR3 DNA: TGCGCCAGCAGCTTGGACAGGGGCGGGAGGATTTTGGCCTACGAGCAGTACTTC
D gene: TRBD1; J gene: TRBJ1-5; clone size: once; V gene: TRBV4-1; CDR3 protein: CASSPYPRDRGPGNQPQHF; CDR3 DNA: TGCGCCAGCAGCCCTTACCCCCGGGACAGGGGGCCGGGCAATCAGCCCCAGCATTTT